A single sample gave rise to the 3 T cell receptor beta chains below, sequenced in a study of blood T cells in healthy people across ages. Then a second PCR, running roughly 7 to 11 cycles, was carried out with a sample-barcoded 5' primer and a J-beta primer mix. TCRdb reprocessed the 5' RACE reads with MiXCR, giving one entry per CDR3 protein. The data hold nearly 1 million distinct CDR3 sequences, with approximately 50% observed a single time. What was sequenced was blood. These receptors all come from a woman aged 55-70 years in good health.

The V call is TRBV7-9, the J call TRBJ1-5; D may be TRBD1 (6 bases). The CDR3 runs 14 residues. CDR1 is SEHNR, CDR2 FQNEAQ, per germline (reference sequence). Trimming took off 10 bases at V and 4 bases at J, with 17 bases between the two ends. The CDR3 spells CANSAADRNQPQHF. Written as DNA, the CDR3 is TGTGCCAACAGTGCGGCGGACAGAAATCAGCCCCAGCATTTT.

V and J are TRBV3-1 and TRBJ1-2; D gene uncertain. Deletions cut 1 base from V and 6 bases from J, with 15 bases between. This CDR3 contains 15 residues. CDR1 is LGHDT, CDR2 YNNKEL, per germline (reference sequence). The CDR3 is CASSQVGSPFDGYTF. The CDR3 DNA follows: TGTGCCAGCAGCCAAGTGGGATCTCCCTTCGATGGCTACACCTTC.

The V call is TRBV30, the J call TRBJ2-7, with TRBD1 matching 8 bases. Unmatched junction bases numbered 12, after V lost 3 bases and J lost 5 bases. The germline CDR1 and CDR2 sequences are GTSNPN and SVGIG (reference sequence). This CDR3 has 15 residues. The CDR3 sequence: CAWSPGQGRSDEQYF. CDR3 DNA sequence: TGTGCCTGGAGCCCCGGACAGGGCCGGTCTGACGAGCAGTACTTC.